These 18 T cell receptor beta chains were sequenced from one sample in a study of spatial heterogeneity in lung cancer. Time point in this sample: blood at routine non-recurrence follow-up after resection. MiXCR was run by TCRdb on the 5' RACE reads, yielding one entry per CDR3 protein. The data hold roughly 15,000 distinct CDR3 sequences, with roughly 19% observed a single time. The sequences come from PBMCs, collected at follow-up. Receptors were obtained from a male donor with early-stage non-small cell lung cancer.

This clonotype counts as medium-sized. The chain is built from TRBV7-2 and TRBJ1-2, with a possible D match to TRBD1 (6 bases). In germline, CDR1 is SGHTA, CDR2 FQGNSA. This CDR3 has 17 amino acids. V was trimmed by 1 base and J by 4 bases, leaving 19 bases between them. The chain's CDR3 is CASSLDIGRTELYGYTF. The CDR3, as DNA: TGTGCCAGCAGCTTAGATATTGGACGGACAGAACTCTATGGCTACACCTTC.

The chain uses TRBV2 and TRBJ1-4, with a weak D call TRBD1 (6 bases). CDR1 and CDR2 from the germline V gene are SNHLY and FYNNEI. Between the trimmed V and J ends, which lost 6 bases and 3 bases, there was a span of 17 bases. The CDR3 consists of 16 residues. In nucleotides, the CDR3 is TGTGCCAGCAGCCGTCTCCCGGGGGCTTCTAATGAAAAACTGTTTTTT. Its translation is CASSRLPGASNEKLFF.

The CDR3 DNA follows: TGTGCCAGCAGCTTAAATGCCGGCCGGGAGACCCAGTACTTC. Translated, it gives CASSLNAGRETQYF. The chain links TRBV7-3 to TRBJ2-5; D remains ambiguous. CDR3 length: 14 amino acids. The V gene's germline CDR1 is SGHTA and CDR2 FQGTGA. Trimming cost V 1 base and J 5 bases, with 11 bases left between them.

Points on this clonotype: One junction end disagrees with the germline gene, perhaps due to a read error. The CDR3 here is CVSTVTYEQYF. The CDR3 nucleotides are TGTGTCAGCACCGTTACCTACGAGCAGTACTTC. The rearrangement links TRBV5-8 to TRBJ2-7; D unclear. Germline lookup yields CDR1 SGHTS and CDR2 YDEGEE. This CDR3 is 11 amino acids long.

The chain carries TRBV5-1 and TRBJ1-5, with 9 bases aligning to TRBD1. Germline CDR1 and CDR2: SGHRS and YFSETQ. This CDR3 is built from 15 residues. Losses at the gene ends were 0 bases for V and 4 bases for J; bases not matched to a gene: 2. In DNA, the CDR3 is TGCGCCAGCAGCTTGGCCGGGACAGGGAATCAGCCCCAGCATTTT. Its translation: CASSLAGTGNQPQHF.

This clonotype was detected ten times or more. The V gene is TRBV3-1, the J gene TRBJ1-6; D is undetermined. Between the trimmed V and J ends, which lost 4 bases and 9 bases, there was a span of 4 bases. The CDR3 runs to 11 residues. The germline CDR1 and CDR2 sequences are LGHDT and YNNKEL (reference sequence). This CDR3 is CASSRGSPLHF. The CDR3 coding sequence is TGTGCCAGCAGCCGGGGTTCACCCCTCCACTTT.

The CDR3 protein is CASSLRGQRETEAFF. CDR3 nucleotides: TGTGCCAGCAGCTTAAGGGGCCAGCGGGAAACTGAAGCTTTCTTT. The gene calls are TRBV7-3 and TRBJ1-1; D is possibly TRBD1 (5 bases). The CDR3 has 15 amino acids. Looked up from germline, CDR1 is SGHTA and CDR2 is FQGTGA. Trimming left V 1 base short and J 5 bases short, with 14 bases between.

This clonotype has more than one count but fewer than ten. This chain connects TRBV6-1 to TRBJ2-7; TRBD2 aligns across 9 bases. This CDR3 is built from 19 residues. Germline V gene data show CDR1 as MNHNS and CDR2 as SASEGT. The V and J ends lost 2 bases and 2 bases, in that order; junction bases with no gene match: 16. Written as DNA, the CDR3 is TGTGCCAGCAGTGAATCGTGGGCCCAGCGGGGGGCTCCTACCTACGAGCAGTACTTC. It encodes CASSESWAQRGAPTYEQYF.

This clonotype rates as medium-sized. The V and J genes are TRBV4-1 and TRBJ2-1, with 7 bases aligning to TRBD1. Germline loops: CDR1 MGHRA, CDR2 YSYEKL. CDR3 size: 14 residues. Trimming took 6 bases from V and 7 from J; bases not matched to a gene: 9. The CDR3 reads CASSQLLQGNEQFF. The DNA of the CDR3 is TGCGCCAGCAGTCAGCTCCTACAGGGGAATGAGCAGTTCTTC.

This clonotype was recorded many times. The rearrangement joins TRBV18 to TRBJ1-1, with D tentatively TRBD1 (6 bases). The CDR3 loop spans 14 amino acids. The germline V gene encodes CDR1 KGHSH and CDR2 LQKENI. Trimming cost V 6 bases and J 1 base, with 12 bases left between them. DNA for the CDR3: TGTGCCAGCTCCCCTACAGGGACGAACACTGAAGCTTTCTTT. Translation gives CASSPTGTNTEAFF.

The V call is TRBV6-6, the J call TRBJ1-2; 9 nucleotides line up with TRBD1. V shed 4 bases, J shed 6 bases, and the junction held 3 bases outside the gene matches. The CDR3 spans 13 residues. CDR1 and CDR2 (germline): MNHNY, SVGAGI (reference sequence). The CDR3 sequence is CASSSGQGNGYTF. The DNA for the CDR3 is TGTGCCAGCAGTTCAGGACAGGGGAATGGCTACACCTTC.

This clonotype has at least ten counts. The chain combines TRBV5-6 with TRBJ2-1; TRBD2 aligns across 12 bases. The CDR3 has 15 amino acids. CDR1 is SGHDT and CDR2 is YYEEEE in the germline V gene. J gave up 9 bases and V 4 bases, and 8 bases lay outside the gene matches. CDR3 sequence reads: CASSKLAGGPPEQFF. Written as DNA, the CDR3 is TGTGCCAGCAGCAAGCTAGCGGGGGGGCCTCCTGAGCAGTTCTTC.

This clonotype was counted only a few times. V is TRBV4-1 and J is TRBJ2-2; TRBD1 matches at 10 bases. Losses at the gene ends were 4 bases for V and 8 bases for J; bases not matched to a gene: 7. Per germline, CDR1 MGHRA and CDR2 YSYEKL. This CDR3 contains 15 residues. CDR3 nucleotides: TGCGCCAGCAGCCGATCGGGACAGGGGCAGGGGGAGCTGTTTTTT. Translated, it gives CASSRSGQGQGELFF.

The sample holds many counts of this clonotype. The V and J genes are TRBV27 and TRBJ2-7; possibly TRBD1 for D (5 bases). The V gene lost 6 bases and the J gene lost 7 bases, with 19 bases spanning the gap. The germline CDR1 and CDR2 sequences are MNHEY and SMNVEV (reference sequence). The CDR3 sequence is 14 residues long. The CDR3, as DNA: TGTGCCAGCAGACGAATTATGCTCCAGGGTGAGCAGTACTTC. It codes for CASRRIMLQGEQYF.

The chain employs TRBV29-1 and TRBJ1-2; 9 nucleotides align to TRBD1. CDR3 length: 13 amino acids. From germline, CDR1 is SQVTM and CDR2 ANQGSEA. The ends lost 6 bases at V and 3 bases at J; junction bases unmatched: 5. The CDR3 protein is CSVQRDRDYGYTF. CDR3 DNA: TGCAGCGTCCAGAGGGACAGGGACTATGGCTACACCTTC.

This clonotype was counted a few times. V and J are TRBV12-3 or TRBV12-4 and TRBJ1-3; the D is unclear. Trimming took 5 bases from V and 3 from J, leaving 14 bases between them. This CDR3 region has 15 residues. CDR3 sequence: CASSRLSVVGNTIYF. Written as DNA, the CDR3 is TGTGCCAGCAGTCGCCTATCGGTAGTTGGAAACACCATATATTTT.

Relative to its sample, this clonotype is medium-sized. The CDR3 region has the DNA TGTGCCAGCAGCTTAGGAGCAGGGGCCGGTAATTCACCCCTCCACTTT. This gives the protein CASSLGAGAGNSPLHF. This chain links TRBV7-2 with TRBJ1-6; D is perhaps TRBD1 (6 bases). This CDR3 is 16 amino acids long. V was pared by 1 base and J by 6 bases, with 13 bases between. Germline CDR1 and CDR2: SGHTA and FQGNSA.

This clonotype was observed a handful of times. The chain combines TRBV20-1 with TRBJ2-1; 7 bases map to TRBD1. The CDR3 is 16 residues long. V was pared by 6 bases and J by 0 bases, with 11 bases of the junction left unmatched. Germline lookup yields CDR1 DFQATT and CDR2 SNEGSKA (reference sequence). CDR3 residues: CSARPGQIRSYNEQFF. The DNA of the CDR3 is TGCAGTGCCCGCCCGGGACAGATCCGCTCCTACAATGAGCAGTTCTTC.